What follows are 19 T cell receptor beta chains derived from one specimen sequenced in a study of blood T cell repertoires in COVID-19. The method was immunoSEQ multiplex PCR; TCRdb's version includes in-frame clones alone and lacks a portion of them. The sample contains over 65,000 clones, about 87% of which appear only once. Material for sequencing was peripheral blood. These receptors were taken from a man in his forties or fifties with active COVID-19.

This chain connects TRBV5-1 to TRBJ1-1; 7 bases map to TRBD1. CDR3 length: 15 residues. Germline V gives CDR1 SGHRS, CDR2 YFSETQ. The V gene end was trimmed by 0 bases and the J gene end by 3 bases; junction bases not matched to a gene: 5. The DNA of the CDR3 is TGCGCCAGCAGCTTGGCCCGACAGGGTGACACTGAAGCTTTCTTT. This gives the protein CASSLARQGDTEAFF.

This clone was detected once. The chain carries TRBV5-5 and TRBJ1-1, with D unclear. Per the germline V gene, CDR1 is SGHKS and CDR2 is YYEKEE (reference sequence). V was cut by 3 bases and J by 12 bases, with 18 bases left in between. The CDR3 is made up of 13 amino acids. This CDR3 is CASSSRAPNGTFF. DNA for the CDR3: TGTGCCAGCAGCTCGCGGGCCCCGAATGGAACTTTCTTT.

This clone occurred a few times. This chain links TRBV11-2 with TRBJ2-5, with 10 nucleotides matching TRBD2. The V gene's germline CDR1 is SGHAT and CDR2 FQNNGV. Trimming took 3 bases from V and 2 from J; bases not matched to a gene: 6. The CDR3 is made up of 16 amino acids. In DNA form, the CDR3 reads TGTGCCAGCAGCTTGGGTAGCGGGGGGCCGCAAGAGACCCAGTACTTC. Its translation is CASSLGSGGPQETQYF.

This clone appeared a single time. The chain couples TRBV7-9 to TRBJ2-5; D is ambiguous. The V end lost 4 bases, the J end lost 0 bases, and 9 bases lay between the germline ends. The germline V gene has CDR1 SEHNR and CDR2 FQNEAQ (reference sequence). This CDR3 is 14 amino acids long. For the CDR3, the DNA is TGTGCCAGCAGCTCATCCCGGGACCAAGAGACCCAGTACTTC. Encoded protein: CASSSSRDQETQYF.

This clone was counted between two and nine times. The CDR3 coding sequence is TGTGCCAGCAGCGTCGGGACAGTGGGAGAGACCCAGTACTTC. It is translated as CASSVGTVGETQYF. The chain uses TRBV9 and TRBJ2-5; TRBD1 matches at 7 bases. The CDR3 has 14 amino acids. V shed 2 bases, J shed 4 bases, and the junction held 5 bases outside the gene matches. Germline CDR1 and CDR2: SGDLS and YYNGEE.

This clone was found once. J is TRBJ1-1 and V is TRBV29-1; TRBD1 matches at 11 bases. The CDR3 is 13 amino acids. J was trimmed by 10 bases and V by 3 bases; bases with no gene match: 7. The germline CDR1 and CDR2 sequences are SQVTM and ANQGSEA. The DNA for the CDR3 is TGCAGCGTTGAGGACAGGGGGCCCCTCGGAGCTTTCTTT. This codes for CSVEDRGPLGAFF.

The J gene is TRBJ2-3, the V gene TRBV7-2; 9 bases align to TRBD2. The ends lost 5 bases at V and 3 bases at J; junction bases unmatched: 6. CDR1 SGHTA and CDR2 FQGNSA come from the germline V gene. This CDR3 has 15 amino acids. The DNA for the CDR3 is TGTGCCAGCAGCGTACAGGCGGGAGGGACAGATACGCAGTATTTT. Protein product: CASSVQAGGTDTQYF.

The V call is TRBV2, the J call TRBJ2-3; unclear D gene. This CDR3 has 16 amino acids. Trimming removed 1 base from V and 0 bases from J, with 11 bases in between. The germline CDR1 and CDR2 sequences are SNHLY and FYNNEI. The CDR3 loop reads CASSEVAGSSTDTQYF. Written as DNA, the CDR3 is TGTGCCAGCAGTGAAGTGGCAGGCTCTAGCACAGATACGCAGTATTTT.

This chain uses TRBV28 with TRBJ2-1; 8 bases align to TRBD2. CDR3 length: 16 amino acids. J lost 5 bases, V lost 2 bases, and 8 bases had no gene match. From germline, CDR1 is MDHEN and CDR2 SYDVKM. As DNA, the CDR3 is TGTGCCAGCAGTTTAACTAGCGGATCTTCTCACAATGAGCAGTTCTTC. This translates into CASSLTSGSSHNEQFF.

The V gene is TRBV6-5, the J gene TRBJ2-3; D possibly corresponds to TRBD2 (6 bases). Trimming removed 4 bases from V and 6 bases from J, with 17 bases in between. This CDR3 is built from 15 residues. The germline gives CDR1 MNHEY, CDR2 SVGAGI. The CDR3 here is CASSLLEGGGDTQYF. CDR3 bases: TGTGCCAGCAGTTTGCTGGAGGGAGGAGGGGATACGCAGTATTTT.

The rearrangement uses TRBV6-1 and TRBJ2-6; 8 bases line up with TRBD2. V gave up 4 bases and J gave up 2 bases; unmatched junction bases: 16. Germline assignment: CDR1 MNHNS and CDR2 SASEGT. The CDR3 runs 20 residues. The CDR3 bases are TGTGCCAGCAGTGCCACGGGGGGGGCAAAGGGATTTGCTGGGGCCAACGTCCTGACTTTC. It encodes CASSATGGAKGFAGANVLTF.

In this sample, this clone turned up once. V and J are TRBV21-1 and TRBJ2-7; the DNA was not used to check the table's D call, TRBD1. TRBV21-1 has pseudogene status. There are 16 residues in the CDR3. The CDR3 region has the DNA TGTGCCAGCAGCATAGGACAGCCGAAATCTACCTACGAGCAGTACTTC. This sequence encodes CASSIGQPKSTYEQYF.

The chain links TRBV18 to TRBJ1-2, with 7 bases lining up with TRBD1. The CDR3 has 15 amino acids. Germline CDR1 reads KGHSH; CDR2 reads LQKENI. V was clipped by 3 bases and J by 0 bases; unmatched bases: 4. CDR3 sequence: CASSPGTDPNYGYTF. Here the CDR3 DNA reads TGTGCCAGCTCACCCGGGACAGATCCTAACTATGGCTACACCTTC.

The V and J genes are TRBV27 and TRBJ1-2; 9 bases map to TRBD1. The CDR3 has 16 residues. Germline values: CDR1 MNHEY, CDR2 SMNVEV (reference sequence). The trim removed 3 bases at V and 9 bases at J, leaving 14 bases unmatched. CDR3 nucleotide sequence: TGTGCCAGCAGTTTGTCACAGGGGGCGCCCAGTCGGAGCTACACCTTC. Protein: CASSLSQGAPSRSYTF.

The rearrangement links TRBV5-5 to TRBJ1-6; a possible D gene is TRBD1 (6 bases). CDR3 length equals 15 residues. V was shortened by 4 bases and J by 4 bases, with 12 bases between the two germline ends. Germline CDR1 is SGHKS and CDR2 is YYEKEE (reference sequence). CDR3 amino acids: CASSIEGQYNSPLHF. CDR3 in DNA: TGTGCCAGCAGCATTGAGGGACAATATAATTCACCCCTCCACTTT.

V and J are TRBV6-5 and TRBJ2-1; 10 nucleotides align to TRBD2. Trimming cost V 6 bases and J 8 bases; bases outside gene matches: 10. Per germline, CDR1 MNHEY and CDR2 SVGAGI. CDR3 length: 15 residues. The DNA for the CDR3 is TGTGCCAGCAGCCTTACTAGCGGGATCCTCGATGAGCAGTTCTTC. It codes for CASSLTSGILDEQFF.

V and J are TRBV29-1 and TRBJ2-1; TRBD2 agrees at 14 bases. The CDR3 runs to 15 residues. The V gene's germline CDR1 is SQVTM and CDR2 ANQGSEA. Germline trimming cut 5 bases from V and 7 bases from J; bases unmatched to any gene: 7. The CDR3 loop is CSVLSGTSGSNEQFF. CDR3 DNA sequence: TGCAGCGTTTTATCGGGGACTAGCGGGAGTAATGAGCAGTTCTTC.

This chain connects TRBV12-3 or TRBV12-4 to TRBJ1-3, with no clear D. The germline V and J ends were trimmed by 6 bases and 4 bases, with 10 bases remaining between them. The CDR3 loop spans 13 amino acids. In nucleotides, the CDR3 is TGTGCCAGCAGCGACTTTTTCGGAAACACCATATATTTT. This codes for CASSDFFGNTIYF.

The rearrangement joins TRBV28 to TRBJ1-5; D ambiguous. CDR3 length: 16 residues. CDR1 and CDR2 from the germline V gene are MDHEN and SYDVKM. Trimming took off 6 bases at V and 0 bases at J, with 15 bases between the two ends. Written as DNA, the CDR3 is TGTGCCAGCAGCCAGGACGGGATTTATAGCAATCAGCCCCAGCATTTT. Its protein is CASSQDGIYSNQPQHF. The full variable domain, completed using reference TRBV28 and TRBJ1-5, is DVKVTQSSRYLVKRTGEKVFLECVQDMDHENMFWYRQDPGLGLRLIYFSYDVKMKEKGDIPEGYSVSREKKERFSLILESASTNQTSMYLCASSQDGIYSNQPQHFGDGTRLSIL.